The rows below give T cell receptor beta chains drawn from one sample of a study of cytotoxic CD8 clonotypes in ibrutinib-treated CLL. Generated by immunoSEQ multiplex PCR, the TCRdb table keeps only in-frame clones and is missing some. The sample gives about 160,000 clones, about 80% of which show up once; roughly 2% is in the top ten. The source material was PBMCs, sampled after 12 months of ibrutinib treatment. The receptors originated from a human donor with chronic lymphocytic leukemia. Both conserved end residues are part of each CDR3. The order of the fields is V gene, J gene, CDR3 protein.

v_gene: TRBV27
j_gene: TRBJ2-3
CDR3aa: CASSRRAGGQTDTQYF

v_gene: TRBV28
j_gene: TRBJ2-7
CDR3aa: CASSPQGAREQYF

v_gene: TRBV7-3
j_gene: TRBJ2-2
CDR3aa: CASSLTGRGELFF

v_gene: TRBV28
j_gene: TRBJ2-5
CDR3aa: CASTPSGGQETQYF

v_gene: TRBV14
j_gene: TRBJ2-7
CDR3aa: CASSSTPYEQYF

v_gene: TRBV10-3
j_gene: TRBJ1-4
CDR3aa: CAAAGGSNEKLFF

v_gene: TRBV28
j_gene: TRBJ1-4
CDR3aa: CASRHPNEKLFF

v_gene: TRBV5-1
j_gene: TRBJ1-2
CDR3aa: CASSLGVGQGSLANGYTF

v_gene: TRBV4-3
j_gene: TRBJ2-2
CDR3aa: CASSQDLRGIGMGELFF

v_gene: TRBV29-1
j_gene: TRBJ2-3
CDR3aa: CSVPGTSGRASTDTQYF

v_gene: TRBV5-4
j_gene: TRBJ2-3
CDR3aa: CASSLASQSTDTQYF

v_gene: TRBV7-3
j_gene: TRBJ2-3
CDR3aa: CASSQALAGNTDTQYF

v_gene: TRBV7-9
j_gene: TRBJ1-1
CDR3aa: CASSSQGTMNTEAFF

v_gene: TRBV5-6
j_gene: TRBJ1-4
CDR3aa: CASSFKDRVVGEKLFF

v_gene: TRBV2
j_gene: TRBJ2-3
CDR3aa: CASSGTVVTDTQYF

v_gene: TRBV5-1
j_gene: TRBJ1-5
CDR3aa: CASSLWGRGPYSNQPQHF

v_gene: TRBV28
j_gene: TRBJ1-1
CDR3aa: CASSLVRTEAFF

v_gene: TRBV19
j_gene: TRBJ2-1
CDR3aa: CASSTTTARRNEQFF

v_gene: TRBV10-3
j_gene: TRBJ2-1
CDR3aa: CAIREGVTYNEQFF

v_gene: TRBV5-1
j_gene: TRBJ2-2
CDR3aa: CASTPGGAGTGELFF

v_gene: TRBV7-3
j_gene: TRBJ2-3
CDR3aa: CASGRQSTDTQYF

v_gene: TRBV5-1
j_gene: TRBJ2-3
CDR3aa: CASGKQGYASYF

v_gene: TRBV2
j_gene: TRBJ2-1
CDR3aa: CASSEALLAGGFEQFF

v_gene: TRBV4-1
j_gene: TRBJ1-1
CDR3aa: CASSSPTGGTEAFF

v_gene: TRBV28
j_gene: TRBJ2-6
CDR3aa: CASSFAGANVLTF

v_gene: TRBV7-2
j_gene: TRBJ2-3
CDR3aa: CASSPRGAGLTDTQYF

v_gene: TRBV9
j_gene: TRBJ1-1
CDR3aa: CASSTVGGAAEAFF

v_gene: TRBV7-9
j_gene: TRBJ1-1
CDR3aa: CASRPQGRTEAFF

v_gene: TRBV4-1
j_gene: TRBJ2-6
CDR3aa: CASSQDNSFSGANVLTF

v_gene: TRBV4-3
j_gene: TRBJ2-5
CDR3aa: CASSLGNQETQYF

v_gene: TRBV6-5
j_gene: TRBJ2-3
CDR3aa: CASSYSPGGTQYF

v_gene: TRBV5-4
j_gene: TRBJ1-1
CDR3aa: CASSLAKKEAFF

v_gene: TRBV7-2
j_gene: TRBJ2-3
CDR3aa: CASSLEFTGGKRDTQYF

v_gene: TRBV6-5
j_gene: TRBJ2-1
CDR3aa: CASRAQAVGNEQFF

v_gene: TRBV5-4
j_gene: TRBJ2-7
CDR3aa: CASSRPDSYEQYF

v_gene: TRBV9
j_gene: TRBJ2-2
CDR3aa: CASSVGGANTGELFF

v_gene: TRBV14
j_gene: TRBJ2-3
CDR3aa: CASSQVGGLAADTQYF

v_gene: TRBV19
j_gene: TRBJ1-1
CDR3aa: CTRGGYGEAFF

v_gene: TRBV6-5
j_gene: TRBJ2-7
CDR3aa: CASSYSLAGAYEQYF

v_gene: TRBV7-2
j_gene: TRBJ2-3
CDR3aa: CASSSPGLTTDTQYF

v_gene: TRBV5-1
j_gene: TRBJ2-1
CDR3aa: CASSHFSGGVDEQFF

v_gene: TRBV28
j_gene: TRBJ2-7
CDR3aa: CASNSAGYEQYF

v_gene: TRBV20-1
j_gene: TRBJ1-2
CDR3aa: CSARGVGGYTF

v_gene: TRBV5-4
j_gene: TRBJ1-2
CDR3aa: CASSPPGGRGYGYTF

v_gene: TRBV6-6
j_gene: TRBJ1-5
CDR3aa: CASSFTVSNQPQHF

v_gene: TRBV25-1
j_gene: TRBJ1-1
CDR3aa: CASIPPEAEEAFF

v_gene: TRBV27
j_gene: TRBJ1-2
CDR3aa: CASSSRRQGARGYGYTF

v_gene: TRBV7-9
j_gene: TRBJ2-3
CDR3aa: CASSLRLAGSTDTQYF

v_gene: TRBV5-1
j_gene: TRBJ2-2
CDR3aa: CASSLVAGPANTGELFF

v_gene: TRBV4-2
j_gene: TRBJ2-2
CDR3aa: CASSQDIAGGAGELFF

v_gene: TRBV6-6
j_gene: TRBJ2-7
CDR3aa: CASSYSSQGARYEQYF

v_gene: TRBV5-4
j_gene: TRBJ2-1
CDR3aa: CASFRRWERDEQFF

v_gene: TRBV5-1
j_gene: TRBJ2-1
CDR3aa: CASSLESGTHEQFF

v_gene: TRBV5-5
j_gene: TRBJ2-7
CDR3aa: CASSLGVAGTYEQYF

v_gene: TRBV30
j_gene: TRBJ1-5
CDR3aa: CAWSVQENQPQHF

v_gene: TRBV28
j_gene: TRBJ1-5
CDR3aa: CASHNPDRLNQPQHF

v_gene: TRBV25-1
j_gene: TRBJ2-2
CDR3aa: CAIQGQGAGELFF